This TCR beta chain appears in the sequencing data of a study of shared clonotypes between healthy human individuals. Sequencing was performed with immunoSEQ multiplex PCR; in TCRdb, only in-frame clones are kept and a portion is missing. Of roughly 1.5 million clones in the sample, approximately 98% were seen once. As concerns this clone: The antigen is unknown.

General study points: Depth of sequencing was expected to influence donor clonotype sharing. Rarefaction gave evidence that sorted-subset sequencing remained incomplete despite large depth.

The V end was cut by 8 bases, the J end by 4 bases, with 18 bases between. Germline values: CDR1 MNHNS, CDR2 SASEGT. The CDR3 totals 14 residues. The receptor was derived from a man under 40 in good health. The chain carries TRBV6-1 and TRBJ2-7; D is uncertain. Sequencing input: naive CD4+ T cells sorted from blood. The subset: CD45RA+ positively selected. CDR3 nucleotides: TGTGCCAGCGCCGTTATTGTGGAAACGTACGAGCAGTACTTC. Its protein product is CASAVIVETYEQYF.